This T cell receptor beta chain was captured by sequencing in a study of T-cell reconstitution after alpha-beta-depleted transplantation in children. This clonotype was detected only a few times. The authors prepared the TCRbeta library with unique molecular identifiers. From the PCR reads, TCRdb called clonotypes with MiXCR, one entry per CDR3 protein. In the table there are around 380,000 distinct CDR3 sequences, under 13% of which are singletons. This material consisted of PBMCs from the stem cell graft donor, taken from the stem cell graft. The receptor comes from a human donor who donated a stem cell graft to a child with acute myeloid leukemia.

The CDR3 DNA sequence: TGCGCCAGCAGCTTGCGTGTGGAGGGCGGCGAGCAGTACTTC. Translating it yields CASSLRVEGGEQYF. The chain links TRBV5-1 to TRBJ2-7, with D perhaps TRBD2 (6 bases). CDR3 length: 14 amino acids. Germline V gene data show CDR1 as SGHRS and CDR2 as YFSETQ. Trimming took off 1 base at V and 6 bases at J, with 14 bases between the two ends.